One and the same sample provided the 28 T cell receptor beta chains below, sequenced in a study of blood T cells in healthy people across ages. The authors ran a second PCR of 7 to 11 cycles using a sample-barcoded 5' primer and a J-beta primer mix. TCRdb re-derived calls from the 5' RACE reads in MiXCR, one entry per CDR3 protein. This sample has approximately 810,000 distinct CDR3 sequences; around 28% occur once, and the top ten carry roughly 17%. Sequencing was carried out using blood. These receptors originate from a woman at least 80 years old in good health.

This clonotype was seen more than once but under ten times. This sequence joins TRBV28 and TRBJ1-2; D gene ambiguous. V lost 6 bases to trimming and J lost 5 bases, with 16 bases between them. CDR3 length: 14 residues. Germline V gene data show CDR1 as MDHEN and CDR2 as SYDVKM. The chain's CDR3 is CASRGPAGFYGYTF. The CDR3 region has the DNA TGTGCCAGCAGAGGTCCCGCGGGCTTTTATGGCTACACCTTC.

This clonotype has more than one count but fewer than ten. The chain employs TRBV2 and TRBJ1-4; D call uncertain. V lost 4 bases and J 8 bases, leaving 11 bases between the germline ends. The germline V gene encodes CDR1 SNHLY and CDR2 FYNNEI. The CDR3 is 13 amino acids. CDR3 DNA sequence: TGTGCCAGCAGTGCTCCTTTGGAAGAAAAACTGTTTTTT. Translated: CASSAPLEEKLFF.

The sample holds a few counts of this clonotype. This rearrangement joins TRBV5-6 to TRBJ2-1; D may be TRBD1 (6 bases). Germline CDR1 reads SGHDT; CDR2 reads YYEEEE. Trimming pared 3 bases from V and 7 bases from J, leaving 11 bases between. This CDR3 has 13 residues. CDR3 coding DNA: TGTGCCAGCAGCTCGGACAGCAGGAATGAGCAGTTCTTC. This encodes CASSSDSRNEQFF. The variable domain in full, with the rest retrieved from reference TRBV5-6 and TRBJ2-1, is DAGVTQSPTHLIKTRGQQVTLRCSPKSGHDTVSWYQQALGQGPQFIFQYYEEEERQRGNFPDRFSGHQFPNYSSELNVNALLLGDSALYLCASSSDSRNEQFFGPGTRLTVL.

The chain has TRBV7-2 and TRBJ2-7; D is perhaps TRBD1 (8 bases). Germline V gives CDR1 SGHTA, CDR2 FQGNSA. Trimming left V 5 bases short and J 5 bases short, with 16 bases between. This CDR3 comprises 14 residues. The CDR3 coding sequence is TGTGCCAGCAGCAAACAGGGGGGAGGGAACGAGCAGTACTTC. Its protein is CASSKQGGGNEQYF.

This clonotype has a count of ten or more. CDR3 DNA: TGTGCCAGCAGTGAAGATAGAGGGGGGTTCTTC. Translated: CASSEDRGGFF. The chain has TRBV2 and TRBJ2-1, with D possibly being TRBD1 (6 bases). V gave up 1 base and J gave up 15 bases, with 10 bases separating them. CDR3 length equals 11 residues. The germline V gene encodes CDR1 SNHLY and CDR2 FYNNEI.

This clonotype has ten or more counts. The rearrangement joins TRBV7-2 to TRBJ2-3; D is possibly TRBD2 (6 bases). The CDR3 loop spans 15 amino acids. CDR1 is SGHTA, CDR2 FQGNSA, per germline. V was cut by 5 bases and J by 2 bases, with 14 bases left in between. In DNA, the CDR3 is TGTGCCAGCAGCCTGCGGGGCGCCTACACAGATACGCAGTATTTT. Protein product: CASSLRGAYTDTQYF.

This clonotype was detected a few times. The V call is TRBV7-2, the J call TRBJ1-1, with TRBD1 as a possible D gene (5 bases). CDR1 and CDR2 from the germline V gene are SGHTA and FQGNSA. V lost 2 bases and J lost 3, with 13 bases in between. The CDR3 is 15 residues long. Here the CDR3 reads CASSLFAGGDTEAFF. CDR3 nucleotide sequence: TGTGCCAGCAGCTTATTCGCAGGAGGGGACACTGAAGCTTTCTTT.

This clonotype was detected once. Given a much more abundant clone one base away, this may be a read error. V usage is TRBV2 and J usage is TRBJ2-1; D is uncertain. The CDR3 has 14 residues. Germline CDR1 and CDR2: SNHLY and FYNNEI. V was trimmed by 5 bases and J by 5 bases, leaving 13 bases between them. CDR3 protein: CASSPGPTHNEQFF. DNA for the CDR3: TGTGCCAGCAGTCCAGGTCCCACCCACAATGAGCAGTTCTTC.

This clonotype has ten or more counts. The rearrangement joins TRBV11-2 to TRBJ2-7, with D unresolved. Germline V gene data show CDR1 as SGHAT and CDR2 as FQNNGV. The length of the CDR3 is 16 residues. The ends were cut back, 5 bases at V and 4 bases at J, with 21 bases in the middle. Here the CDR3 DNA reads TGTGCCAGCAGCCTAGGTTTCGCGCTAGAGAATTACGAGCAGTACTTC. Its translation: CASSLGFALENYEQYF.

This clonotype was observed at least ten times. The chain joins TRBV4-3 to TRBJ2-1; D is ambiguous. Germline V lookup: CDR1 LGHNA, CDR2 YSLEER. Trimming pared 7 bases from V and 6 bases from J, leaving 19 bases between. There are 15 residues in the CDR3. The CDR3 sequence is CASTSGLLGFNEQFF. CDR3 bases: TGCGCCAGCACTTCGGGCCTCCTGGGGTTCAATGAGCAGTTCTTC.

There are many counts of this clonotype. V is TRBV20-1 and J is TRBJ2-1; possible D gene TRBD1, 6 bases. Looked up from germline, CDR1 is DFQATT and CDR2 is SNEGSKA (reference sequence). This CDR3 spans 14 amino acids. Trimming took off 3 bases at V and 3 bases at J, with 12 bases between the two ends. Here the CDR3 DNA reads TGCAGTGCTAGGAGGAACAGGGACTACAATGAGCAGTTCTTC. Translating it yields CSARRNRDYNEQFF.

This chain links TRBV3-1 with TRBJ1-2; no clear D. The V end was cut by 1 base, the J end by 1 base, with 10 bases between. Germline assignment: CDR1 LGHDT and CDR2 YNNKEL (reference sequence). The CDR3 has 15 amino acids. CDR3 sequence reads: CASSQGLFRNYGYTF. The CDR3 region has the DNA TGTGCCAGCAGCCAAGGCCTCTTCCGTAACTATGGCTACACCTTC.

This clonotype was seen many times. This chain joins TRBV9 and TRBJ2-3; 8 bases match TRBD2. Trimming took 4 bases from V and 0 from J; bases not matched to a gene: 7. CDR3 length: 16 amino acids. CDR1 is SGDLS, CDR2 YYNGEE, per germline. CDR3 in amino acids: CASSTGAGVSTDTQYF. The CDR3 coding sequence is TGTGCCAGCAGCACTGGAGCGGGGGTGAGCACAGATACGCAGTATTTT.

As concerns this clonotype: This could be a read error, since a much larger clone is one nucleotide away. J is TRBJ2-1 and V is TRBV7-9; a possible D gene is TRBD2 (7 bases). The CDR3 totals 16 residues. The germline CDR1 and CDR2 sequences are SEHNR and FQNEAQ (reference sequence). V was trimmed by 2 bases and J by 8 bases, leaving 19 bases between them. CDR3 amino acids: CASSLRGGDYWDEQFF. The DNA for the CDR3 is TGTGCCAGCAGCTTAAGGGGGGGCGATTATTGGGATGAGCAGTTCTTC.

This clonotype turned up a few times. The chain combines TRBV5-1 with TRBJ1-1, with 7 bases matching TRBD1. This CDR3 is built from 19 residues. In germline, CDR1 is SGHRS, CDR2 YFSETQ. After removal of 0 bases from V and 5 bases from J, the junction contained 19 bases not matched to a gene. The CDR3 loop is CASSLGAKWTGSLGTEAFF. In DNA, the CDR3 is TGCGCCAGCAGCTTGGGGGCGAAGTGGACAGGCTCCCTGGGGACTGAAGCTTTCTTT. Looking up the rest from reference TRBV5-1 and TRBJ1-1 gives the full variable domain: KAGVTQTPRYLIKTRGQQVTLSCSPISGHRSVSWYQQTPGQGLQFLFEYFSETQRNKGNFPGRFSGRQFSNSRSEMNVSTLELGDSALYLCASSLGAKWTGSLGTEAFFGQGTRLTVV.

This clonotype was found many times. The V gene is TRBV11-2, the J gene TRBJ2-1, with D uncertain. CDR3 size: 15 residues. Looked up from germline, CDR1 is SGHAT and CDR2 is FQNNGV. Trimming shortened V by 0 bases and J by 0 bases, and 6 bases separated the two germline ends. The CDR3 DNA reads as TGTGCCAGCAGCTTAGAAGTAGACTCCTACAATGAGCAGTTCTTC. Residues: CASSLEVDSYNEQFF.

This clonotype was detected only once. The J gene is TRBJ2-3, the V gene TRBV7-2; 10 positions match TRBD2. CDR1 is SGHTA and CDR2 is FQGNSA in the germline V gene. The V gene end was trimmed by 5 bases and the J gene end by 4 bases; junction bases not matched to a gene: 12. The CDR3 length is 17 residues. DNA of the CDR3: TGTGCCAGCAGCCGAAGGGTAGCGGGGGGCGCGGCAGATACGCAGTATTTT. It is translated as CASSRRVAGGAADTQYF. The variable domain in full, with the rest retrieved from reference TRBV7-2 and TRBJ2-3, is GAGVSQSPSNKVTEKGKDVELRCDPISGHTALYWYRQSLGQGLEFLIYFQGNSAPDKSGLPSDRFSAERTGGSVSTLTIQRTQQEDSAVYLCASSRRVAGGAADTQYFGPGTRLTVL.

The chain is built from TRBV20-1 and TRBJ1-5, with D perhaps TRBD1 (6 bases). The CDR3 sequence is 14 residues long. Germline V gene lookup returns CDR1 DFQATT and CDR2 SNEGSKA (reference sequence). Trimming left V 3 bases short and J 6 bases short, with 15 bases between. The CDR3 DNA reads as TGCAGTGCTAGGGACGGACAGCTTGGTCAGCCCCAGCATTTT. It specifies CSARDGQLGQPQHF.

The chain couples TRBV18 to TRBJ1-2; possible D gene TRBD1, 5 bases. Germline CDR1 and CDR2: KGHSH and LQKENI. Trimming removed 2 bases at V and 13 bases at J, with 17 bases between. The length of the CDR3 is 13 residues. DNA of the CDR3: TGTGCCAGCTCACCAGACTTACAGGATGAGGGCACCTTC. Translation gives CASSPDLQDEGTF.

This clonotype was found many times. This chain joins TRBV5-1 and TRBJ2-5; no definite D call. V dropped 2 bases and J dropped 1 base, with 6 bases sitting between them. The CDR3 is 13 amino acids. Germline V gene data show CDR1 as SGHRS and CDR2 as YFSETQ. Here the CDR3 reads CASSFSSQETQYF. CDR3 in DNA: TGCGCCAGCAGCTTTAGCAGCCAAGAGACCCAGTACTTC.

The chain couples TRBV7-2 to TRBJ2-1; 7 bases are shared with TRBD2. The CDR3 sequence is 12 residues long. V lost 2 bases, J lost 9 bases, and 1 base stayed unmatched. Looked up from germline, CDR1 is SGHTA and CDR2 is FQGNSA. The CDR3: CASSLRTSEQFF. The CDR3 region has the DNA TGTGCCAGCAGCTTACGGACTAGTGAGCAGTTCTTC.

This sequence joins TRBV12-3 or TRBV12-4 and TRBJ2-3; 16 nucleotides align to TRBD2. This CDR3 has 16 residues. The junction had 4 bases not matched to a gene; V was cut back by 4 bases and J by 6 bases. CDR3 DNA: TGTGCCAGCAGTTCGGGACTAGCGGGGGGGTTTGATACGCAGTATTTT. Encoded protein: CASSSGLAGGFDTQYF.

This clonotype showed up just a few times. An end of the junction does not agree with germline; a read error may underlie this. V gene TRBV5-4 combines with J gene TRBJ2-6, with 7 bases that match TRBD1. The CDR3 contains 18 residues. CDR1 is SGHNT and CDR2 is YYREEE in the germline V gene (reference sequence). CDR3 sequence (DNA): TGTGCCATCAGCTTGGAAGGGGGCCCAATCTCTGGGGCCAACGGCCTGACTTTC. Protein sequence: CAISLEGGPISGANGLTF.

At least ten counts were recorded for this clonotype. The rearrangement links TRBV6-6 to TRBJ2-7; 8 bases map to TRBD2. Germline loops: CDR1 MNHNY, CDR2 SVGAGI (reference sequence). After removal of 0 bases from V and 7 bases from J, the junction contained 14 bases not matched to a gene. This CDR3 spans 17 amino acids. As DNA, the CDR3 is TGTGCCAGCAGTTACTCGATCGGGGCGGGGGGCCGTAGGGAGCAGTACTTC. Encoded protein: CASSYSIGAGGRREQYF.

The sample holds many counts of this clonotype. CDR3 loop: CASEQGFQETQYF. The DNA of the CDR3 is TGTGCCAGCGAACAGGGGTTCCAAGAGACCCAGTACTTC. The chain is built from TRBV6-2 or TRBV6-3 and TRBJ2-5, with 7 positions matching TRBD1. CDR1 is MNHEY, CDR2 SVGEGT, per germline. This CDR3 spans 13 amino acids. The J segment lost 1 base and the V segment lost 8 bases, leaving 4 bases of the junction unmatched.

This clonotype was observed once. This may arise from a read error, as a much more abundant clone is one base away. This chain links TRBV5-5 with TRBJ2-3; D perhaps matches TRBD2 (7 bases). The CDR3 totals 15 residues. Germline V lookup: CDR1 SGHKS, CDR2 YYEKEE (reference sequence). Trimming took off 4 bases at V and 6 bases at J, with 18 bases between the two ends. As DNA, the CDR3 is TGTGCCAGCAGCCTTCCCATGGGGGGGCCCGATACGCAGTATTTT. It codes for CASSLPMGGPDTQYF.

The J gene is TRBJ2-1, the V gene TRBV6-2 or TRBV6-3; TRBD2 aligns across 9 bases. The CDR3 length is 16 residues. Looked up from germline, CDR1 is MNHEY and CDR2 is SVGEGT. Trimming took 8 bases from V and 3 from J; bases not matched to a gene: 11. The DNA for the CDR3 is TGTGCCAGCTATTTCACCGGGACTAGCTTCTACAATGAGCAGTTCTTC. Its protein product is CASYFTGTSFYNEQFF.

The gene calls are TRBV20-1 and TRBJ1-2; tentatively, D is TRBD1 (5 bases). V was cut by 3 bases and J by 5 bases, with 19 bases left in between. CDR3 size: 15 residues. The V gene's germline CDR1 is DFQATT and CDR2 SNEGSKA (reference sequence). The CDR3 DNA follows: TGCAGTGCTAGTATGATGCAGAGGGGAATTTATGGCTACACCTTC. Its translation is CSASMMQRGIYGYTF.